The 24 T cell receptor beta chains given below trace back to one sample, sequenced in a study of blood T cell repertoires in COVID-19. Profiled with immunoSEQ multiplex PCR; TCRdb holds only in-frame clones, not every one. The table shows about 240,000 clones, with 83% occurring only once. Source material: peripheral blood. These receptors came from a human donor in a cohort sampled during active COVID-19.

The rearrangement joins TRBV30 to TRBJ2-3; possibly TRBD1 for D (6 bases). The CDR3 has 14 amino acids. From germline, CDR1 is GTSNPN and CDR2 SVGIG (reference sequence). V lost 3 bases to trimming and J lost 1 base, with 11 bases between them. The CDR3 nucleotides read TGTGCCTGGAGATCGGGACAACGCACAGATACGCAGTATTTT. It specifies CAWRSGQRTDTQYF.

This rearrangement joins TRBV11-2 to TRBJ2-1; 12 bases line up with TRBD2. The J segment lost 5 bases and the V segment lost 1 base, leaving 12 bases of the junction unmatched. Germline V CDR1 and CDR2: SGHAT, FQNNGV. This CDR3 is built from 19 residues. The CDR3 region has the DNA TGTGCCAGCAGCTTAGTGGGGCGACTAGCGGGAGAGGCCCACAATGAGCAGTTCTTC. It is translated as CASSLVGRLAGEAHNEQFF. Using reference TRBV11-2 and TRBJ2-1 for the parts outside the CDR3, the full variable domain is EAGVAQSPRYKIIEKRQSVAFWCNPISGHATLYWYQQILGQGPKLLIQFQNNGVVDDSQLPKDRFSAERLKGVDSTLKIQPAKLEDSAVYLCASSLVGRLAGEAHNEQFFGPGTRLTVL.

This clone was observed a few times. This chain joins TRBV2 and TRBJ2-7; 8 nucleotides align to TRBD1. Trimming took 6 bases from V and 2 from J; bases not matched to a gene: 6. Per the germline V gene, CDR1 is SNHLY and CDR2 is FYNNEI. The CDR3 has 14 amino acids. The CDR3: CASRSTGDTYEQYF. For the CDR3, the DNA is TGTGCCAGCAGGTCGACAGGGGATACCTACGAGCAGTACTTC.

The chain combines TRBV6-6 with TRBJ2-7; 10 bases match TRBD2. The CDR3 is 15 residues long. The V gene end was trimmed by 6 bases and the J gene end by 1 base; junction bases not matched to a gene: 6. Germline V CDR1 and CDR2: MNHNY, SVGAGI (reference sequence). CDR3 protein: CASRDLAGASYEQYF. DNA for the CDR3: TGTGCCAGCAGGGACCTAGCGGGGGCTTCCTACGAGCAGTACTTC.

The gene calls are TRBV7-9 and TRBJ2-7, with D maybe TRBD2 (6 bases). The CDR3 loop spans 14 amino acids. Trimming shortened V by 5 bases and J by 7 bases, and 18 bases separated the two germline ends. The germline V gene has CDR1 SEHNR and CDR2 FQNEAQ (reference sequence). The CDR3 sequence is CASSAQRVLWEQYF. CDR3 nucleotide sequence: TGTGCCAGCAGCGCTCAGCGGGTGCTTTGGGAGCAGTACTTC.

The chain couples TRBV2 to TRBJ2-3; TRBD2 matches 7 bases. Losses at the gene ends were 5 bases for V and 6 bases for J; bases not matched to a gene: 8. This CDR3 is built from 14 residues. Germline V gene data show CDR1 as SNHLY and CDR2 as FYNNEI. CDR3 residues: CASSRGGGGDTQYF. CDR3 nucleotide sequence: TGTGCCAGCAGTCGAGGCGGGGGAGGGGATACGCAGTATTTT.

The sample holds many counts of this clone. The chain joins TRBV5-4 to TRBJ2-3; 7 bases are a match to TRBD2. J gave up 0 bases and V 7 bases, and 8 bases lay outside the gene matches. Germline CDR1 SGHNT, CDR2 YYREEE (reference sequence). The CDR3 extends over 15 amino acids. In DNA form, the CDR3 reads TGTGCCAGCTTGACGGGGGGTGCTAGCACAGATACGCAGTATTTT. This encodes CASLTGGASTDTQYF. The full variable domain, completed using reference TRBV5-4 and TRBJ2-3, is ETGVTQSPTHLIKTRGQQVTLRCSSQSGHNTVSWYQQALGQGPQFIFQYYREEENGRGNFPPRFSGLQFPNYSSELNVNALELDDSALYLCASLTGGASTDTQYFGPGTRLTVL.

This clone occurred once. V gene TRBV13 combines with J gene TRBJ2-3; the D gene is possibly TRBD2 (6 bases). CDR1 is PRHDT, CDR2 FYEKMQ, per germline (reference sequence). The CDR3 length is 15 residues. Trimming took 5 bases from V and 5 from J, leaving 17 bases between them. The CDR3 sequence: CASSLTSRLVDTQYF. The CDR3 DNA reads TGTGCCAGCAGCCTAACTAGCAGGCTGGTAGATACGCAGTATTTT.

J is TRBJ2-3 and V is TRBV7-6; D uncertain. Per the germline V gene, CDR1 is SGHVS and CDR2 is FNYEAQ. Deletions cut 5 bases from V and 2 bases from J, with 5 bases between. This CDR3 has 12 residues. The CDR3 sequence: CASSPHTDTQYF. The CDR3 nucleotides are TGTGCCAGCAGCCCCCACACAGATACGCAGTATTTT.

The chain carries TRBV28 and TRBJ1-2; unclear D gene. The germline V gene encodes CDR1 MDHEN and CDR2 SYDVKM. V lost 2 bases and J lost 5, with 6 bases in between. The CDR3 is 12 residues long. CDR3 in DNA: TGTGCCAGCAGTTTAATCCAGTATGGCTACACCTTC. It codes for CASSLIQYGYTF.

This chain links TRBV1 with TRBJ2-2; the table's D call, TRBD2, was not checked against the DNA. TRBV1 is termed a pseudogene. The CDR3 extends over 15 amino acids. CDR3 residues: CTSSQERENTGELFF. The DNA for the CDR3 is TGCACCAGCAGCCAAGAGCGAGAGAACACCGGGGAGCTGTTTTTT.

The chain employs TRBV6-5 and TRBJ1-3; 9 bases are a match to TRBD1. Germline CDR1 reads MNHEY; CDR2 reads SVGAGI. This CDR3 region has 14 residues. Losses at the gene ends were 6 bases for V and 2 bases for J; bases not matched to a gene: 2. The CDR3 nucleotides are TGTGCCAGCAGGGGGACAGGGACTGGAAACACCATATATTTT. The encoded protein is CASRGTGTGNTIYF.

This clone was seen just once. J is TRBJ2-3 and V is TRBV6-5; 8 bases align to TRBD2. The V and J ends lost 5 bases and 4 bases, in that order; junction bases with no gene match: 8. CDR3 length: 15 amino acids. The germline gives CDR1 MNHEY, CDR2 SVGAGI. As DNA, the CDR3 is TGTGCCAGCAGTCAGAGCGGGAGAGGTTCAGATACGCAGTATTTT. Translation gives CASSQSGRGSDTQYF.

In DNA, the CDR3 is TGTGCCAGCAGCGTAGCACTAGCGGGAGGGCCGGGCACCGGGGAGCTGTTTTTT. Translated: CASSVALAGGPGTGELFF. This chain joins TRBV9 and TRBJ2-2; 13 bases line up with TRBD2. V was clipped by 0 bases and J by 4 bases; unmatched bases: 6. The germline V gene has CDR1 SGDLS and CDR2 YYNGEE. This CDR3 has 18 amino acids. The full variable domain, its missing parts supplied by reference TRBV9 and TRBJ2-2, is DSGVTQTPKHLITATGQRVTLRCSPRSGDLSVYWYQQSLDQGLQFLIQYYNGEERAKGNILERFSAQQFPDLHSELNLSSLELGDSALYFCASSVALAGGPGTGELFFGEGSRLTVL.

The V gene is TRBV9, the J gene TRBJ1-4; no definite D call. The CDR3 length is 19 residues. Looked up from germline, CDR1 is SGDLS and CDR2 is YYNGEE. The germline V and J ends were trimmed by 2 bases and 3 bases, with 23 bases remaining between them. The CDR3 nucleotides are TGTGCCAGCAGCGTGCAAGCCTCGGGGTACATTACAGCTAATGAAAAACTGTTTTTT. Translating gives CASSVQASGYITANEKLFF.

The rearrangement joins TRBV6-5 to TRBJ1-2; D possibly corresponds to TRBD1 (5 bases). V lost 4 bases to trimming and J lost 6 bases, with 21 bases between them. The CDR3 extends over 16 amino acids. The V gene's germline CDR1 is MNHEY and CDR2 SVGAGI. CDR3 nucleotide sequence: TGTGCCAGCAGTTCCTCCCGGGCGGGGGTTGAGGATGGCTACACCTTC. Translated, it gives CASSSSRAGVEDGYTF.

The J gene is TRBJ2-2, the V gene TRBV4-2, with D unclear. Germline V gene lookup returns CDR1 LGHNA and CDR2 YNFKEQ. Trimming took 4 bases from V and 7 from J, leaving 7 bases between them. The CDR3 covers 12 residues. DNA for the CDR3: TGTGCCAGCAGCCTACAGATCGGGGAGCTGTTTTTT. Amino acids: CASSLQIGELFF.

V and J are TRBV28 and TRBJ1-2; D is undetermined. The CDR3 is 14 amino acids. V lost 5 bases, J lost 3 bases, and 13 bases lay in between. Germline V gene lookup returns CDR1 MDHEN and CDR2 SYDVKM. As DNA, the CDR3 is TGTGCCAGCAGTCGTGTCGTGGCAGACTATGGCTACACCTTC. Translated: CASSRVVADYGYTF.

Written as DNA, the CDR3 is TGCAGCGTGCGACAGGGGGCGAGTGAAAAACTGTTTTTT. It specifies CSVRQGASEKLFF. The chain uses TRBV29-1 and TRBJ1-4, with 10 bases fitting TRBD1. V gave up 6 bases and J gave up 7 bases; unmatched junction bases: 5. Germline CDR1 and CDR2: SQVTM and ANQGSEA. The CDR3 has 13 residues.

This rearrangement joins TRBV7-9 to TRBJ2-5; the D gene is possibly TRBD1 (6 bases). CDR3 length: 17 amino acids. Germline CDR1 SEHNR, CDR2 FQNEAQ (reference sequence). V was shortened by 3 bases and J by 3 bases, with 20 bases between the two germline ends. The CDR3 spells CASSFGGGPDPKETQYF. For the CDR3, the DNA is TGTGCCAGCAGCTTTGGGGGCGGCCCCGACCCGAAAGAGACCCAGTACTTC.

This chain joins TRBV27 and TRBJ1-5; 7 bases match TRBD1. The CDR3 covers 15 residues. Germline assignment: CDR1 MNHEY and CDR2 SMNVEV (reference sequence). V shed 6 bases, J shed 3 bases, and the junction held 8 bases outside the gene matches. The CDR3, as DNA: TGTGCCAGCAGCCCTCGGACAGGAAACAATCAGCCCCAGCATTTT. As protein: CASSPRTGNNQPQHF.

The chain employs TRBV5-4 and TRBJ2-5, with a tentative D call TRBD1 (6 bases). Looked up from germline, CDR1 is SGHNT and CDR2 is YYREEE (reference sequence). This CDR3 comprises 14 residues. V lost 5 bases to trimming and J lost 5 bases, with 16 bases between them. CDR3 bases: TGTGCCAGCAGGGCGGACAGAGCACGGGAGACCCAGTACTTC. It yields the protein CASRADRARETQYF.

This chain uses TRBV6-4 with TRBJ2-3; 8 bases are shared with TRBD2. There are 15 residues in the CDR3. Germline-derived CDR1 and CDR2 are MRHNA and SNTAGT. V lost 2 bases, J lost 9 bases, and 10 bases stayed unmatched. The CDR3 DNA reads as TGTGCCAGCAGTGACGACGTCGGGGGGGCCAGGACGCAGTATTTT. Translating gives CASSDDVGGARTQYF.

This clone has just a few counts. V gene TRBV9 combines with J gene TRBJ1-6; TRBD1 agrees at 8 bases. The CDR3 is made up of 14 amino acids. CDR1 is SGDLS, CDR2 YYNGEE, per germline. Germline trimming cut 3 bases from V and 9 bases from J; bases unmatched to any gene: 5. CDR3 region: CASSETGAPSPLHF. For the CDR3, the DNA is TGTGCCAGCAGCGAGACAGGGGCTCCTTCACCCCTCCACTTT.